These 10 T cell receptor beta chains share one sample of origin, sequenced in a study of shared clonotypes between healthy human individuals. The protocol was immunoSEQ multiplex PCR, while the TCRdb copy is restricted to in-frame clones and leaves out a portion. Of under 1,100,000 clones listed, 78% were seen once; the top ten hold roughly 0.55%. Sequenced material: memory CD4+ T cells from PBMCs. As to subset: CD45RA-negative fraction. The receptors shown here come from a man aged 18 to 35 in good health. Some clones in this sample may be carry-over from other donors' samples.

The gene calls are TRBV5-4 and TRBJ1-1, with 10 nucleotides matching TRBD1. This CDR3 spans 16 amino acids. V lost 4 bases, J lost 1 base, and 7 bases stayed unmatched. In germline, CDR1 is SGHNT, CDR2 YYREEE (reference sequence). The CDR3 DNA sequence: TGTGCCAGCAGCCCGACAGGGGGCGATGGGAACACTGAAGCTTTCTTT. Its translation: CASSPTGGDGNTEAFF.

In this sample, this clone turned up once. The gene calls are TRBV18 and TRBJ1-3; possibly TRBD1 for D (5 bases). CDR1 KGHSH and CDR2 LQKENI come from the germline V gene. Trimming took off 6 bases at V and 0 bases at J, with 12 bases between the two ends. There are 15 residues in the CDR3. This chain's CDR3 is CASSDHDSSGNTIYF. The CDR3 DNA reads TGTGCCAGCTCCGACCATGACAGCTCTGGAAACACCATATATTTT. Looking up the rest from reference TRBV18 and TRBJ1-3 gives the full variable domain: NAGVMQNPRHLVRRRGQEARLRCSPMKGHSHVYWYRQLPEEGLKFMVYLQKENIIDESGMPKERFSAEFPKEGPSILRIQQVVRGDSAAYFCASSDHDSSGNTIYFGEGSWLTVV.

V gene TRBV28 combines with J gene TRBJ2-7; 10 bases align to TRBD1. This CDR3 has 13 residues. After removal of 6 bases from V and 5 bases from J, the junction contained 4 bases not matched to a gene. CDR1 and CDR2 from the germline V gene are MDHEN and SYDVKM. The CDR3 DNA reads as TGTGCCAGCAGATACGGACAGGGGGACGAGCAGTACTTC. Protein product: CASRYGQGDEQYF.

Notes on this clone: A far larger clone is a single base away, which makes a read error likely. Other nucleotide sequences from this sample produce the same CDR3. The chain's CDR3 is CASSLSTDTQYF. CDR3 coding DNA: TGTGCCAGCAGTCTTAGCACAGATACGCAGTATTTT. V usage is TRBV28 and J usage is TRBJ2-3; D call uncertain. Germline CDR1 MDHEN, CDR2 SYDVKM. V was cut by 5 bases and J by 0 bases, with 3 bases left in between. CDR3 length: 12 residues.

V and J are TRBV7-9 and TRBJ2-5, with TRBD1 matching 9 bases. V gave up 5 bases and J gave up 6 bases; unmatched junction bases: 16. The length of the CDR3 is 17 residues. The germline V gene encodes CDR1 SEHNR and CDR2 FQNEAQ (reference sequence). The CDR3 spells CASSQPFTGTGQQTQYF. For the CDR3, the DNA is TGTGCCAGCAGCCAACCATTCACCGGGACAGGGCAGCAGACCCAGTACTTC.

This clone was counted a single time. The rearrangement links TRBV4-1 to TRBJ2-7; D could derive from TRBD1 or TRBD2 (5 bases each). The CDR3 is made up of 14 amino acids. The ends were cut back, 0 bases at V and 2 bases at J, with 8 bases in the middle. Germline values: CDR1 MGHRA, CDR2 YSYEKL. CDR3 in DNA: TGCGCCAGCAGCCAAGATGGGGGAGCCTACGAGCAGTACTTC. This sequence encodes CASSQDGGAYEQYF.

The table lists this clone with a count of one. CDR3 bases: TGCGCCAGCAGCTTGGCAGGAGAAGGCTACACCTTC. Encoded protein: CASSLAGEGYTF. The chain recombines TRBV5-1 with TRBJ1-2; no firm D call. This CDR3 comprises 12 residues. The germline V and J ends were trimmed by 0 bases and 8 bases, with 8 bases remaining between them. The V gene's germline CDR1 is SGHRS and CDR2 YFSETQ.

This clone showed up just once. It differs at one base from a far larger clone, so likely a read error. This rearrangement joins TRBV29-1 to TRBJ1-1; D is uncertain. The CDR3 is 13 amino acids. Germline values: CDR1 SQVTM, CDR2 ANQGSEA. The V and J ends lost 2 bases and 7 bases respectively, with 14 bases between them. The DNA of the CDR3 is TGCAGCGTTGAAAACCCGGGAGAGCGTGAAGCTTTCTTT. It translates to CSVENPGEREAFF.

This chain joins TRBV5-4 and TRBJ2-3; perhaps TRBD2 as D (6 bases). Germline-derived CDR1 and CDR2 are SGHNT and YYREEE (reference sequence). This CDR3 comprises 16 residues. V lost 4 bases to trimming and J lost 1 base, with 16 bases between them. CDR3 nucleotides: TGTGCCAGCAGCGTGGGACTCAAATCGGGCACAGATACGCAGTATTTT. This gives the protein CASSVGLKSGTDTQYF.

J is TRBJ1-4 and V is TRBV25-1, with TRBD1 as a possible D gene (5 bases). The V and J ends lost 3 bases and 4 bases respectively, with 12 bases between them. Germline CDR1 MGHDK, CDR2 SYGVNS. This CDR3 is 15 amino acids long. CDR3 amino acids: CASSDVGGDNEKLFF. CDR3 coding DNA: TGTGCCAGCAGTGATGTGGGAGGGGATAATGAAAAACTGTTTTTT. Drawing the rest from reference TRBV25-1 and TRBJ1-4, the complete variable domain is EADIYQTPRYLVIGTGKKITLECSQTMGHDKMYWYQQDPGMELHLIHYSYGVNSTEKGDLSSESTVSRIRTEHFPLTLESARPSHTSQYLCASSDVGGDNEKLFFGSGTQLSVL.